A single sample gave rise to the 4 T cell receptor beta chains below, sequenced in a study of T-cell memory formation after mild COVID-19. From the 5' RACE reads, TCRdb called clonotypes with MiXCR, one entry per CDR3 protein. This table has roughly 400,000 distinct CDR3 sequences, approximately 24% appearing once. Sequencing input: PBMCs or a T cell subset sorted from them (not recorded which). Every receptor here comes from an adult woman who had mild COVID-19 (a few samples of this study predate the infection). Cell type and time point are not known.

The CDR3 bases are TGTGCCAGCAGTTTAGGGGTGCTAGCGGGAGAGAGGCAGTTCTTC. Its translation: CASSLGVLAGERQFF. This chain connects TRBV6-2 or TRBV6-3 to TRBJ2-1, with TRBD2 matching over 10 bases. This CDR3 comprises 15 residues. Germline lookup yields CDR1 MNHEY and CDR2 SVGEGT. The J segment lost 12 bases and the V segment lost 4 bases, leaving 12 bases of the junction unmatched.

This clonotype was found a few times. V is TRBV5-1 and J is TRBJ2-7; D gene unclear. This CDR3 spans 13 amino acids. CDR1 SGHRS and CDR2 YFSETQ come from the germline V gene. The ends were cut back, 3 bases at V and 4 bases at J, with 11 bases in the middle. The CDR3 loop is CASSSTSTYEQYF. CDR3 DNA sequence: TGCGCCAGCAGCTCAACCTCTACTTACGAGCAGTACTTC. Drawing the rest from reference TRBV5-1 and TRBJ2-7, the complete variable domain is KAGVTQTPRYLIKTRGQQVTLSCSPISGHRSVSWYQQTPGQGLQFLFEYFSETQRNKGNFPGRFSGRQFSNSRSEMNVSTLELGDSALYLCASSSTSTYEQYFGPGTRLTVT.

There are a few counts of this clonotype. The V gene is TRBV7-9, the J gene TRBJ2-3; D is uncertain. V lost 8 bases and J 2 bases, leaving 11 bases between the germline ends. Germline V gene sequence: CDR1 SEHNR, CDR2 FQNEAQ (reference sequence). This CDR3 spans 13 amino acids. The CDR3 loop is CASASTLTDTQYF. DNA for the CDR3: TGTGCCAGCGCGTCAACCCTCACAGATACGCAGTATTTT.

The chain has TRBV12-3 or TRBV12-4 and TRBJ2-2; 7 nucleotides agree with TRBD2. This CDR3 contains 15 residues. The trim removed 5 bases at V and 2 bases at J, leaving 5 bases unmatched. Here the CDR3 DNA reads TGTGCCAGCAGTGGGCTAGCGGAAAACACCGGGGAGCTGTTTTTT. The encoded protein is CASSGLAENTGELFF.